Following are 11 T cell receptor beta chains from one sample sequenced in a study of T cells in Graves' hyperthyroidism and ophthalmopathy. RNA transcripts gave rise to amplified TCR beta CDR3 regions. The TCR CDR3 was amplified in a first-round RT-PCR using the HTBI primer set. TCRdb redid the calling of the multiplex PCR reads with MiXCR, one entry per CDR3 protein. The sample contains about 600,000 distinct CDR3 sequences, 16% of which appear only once. Sequencing was done on a sample of blood. The receptors derive from a woman aged 40 to 55 with Graves' ophthalmopathy.

This clonotype was detected many times. The rearrangement links TRBV28 to TRBJ2-7; no clear D. There are 13 residues in the CDR3. Deletions cut 2 bases from V and 3 bases from J, with 8 bases between. CDR1 is MDHEN and CDR2 is SYDVKM in the germline V gene. Here the CDR3 reads CASSLGRIYEQYF. The DNA of the CDR3 is TGTGCCAGCAGTTTAGGACGGATCTACGAGCAGTACTTC.

This clonotype was seen at least ten times. The V and J genes are TRBV29-1 and TRBJ2-5; no clear D gene. V was trimmed by 1 base and J by 7 bases, leaving 10 bases between them. There are 12 residues in the CDR3. Germline assignment: CDR1 SQVTM and CDR2 ANQGSEA. The CDR3 nucleotides are TGCAGCGTTGAAGGGTCCCCCGGGACCCAGTACTTC. Translated: CSVEGSPGTQYF.

The chain employs TRBV12-3 or TRBV12-4 and TRBJ1-2, with D maybe TRBD1 (5 bases). The V and J ends lost 6 bases and 1 base respectively, with 9 bases between them. The CDR3 is 13 residues long. In DNA form, the CDR3 reads TGTGCCAGCAGACAGGCGGATAACTATGGCTACACCTTC. Translation gives CASRQADNYGYTF.

This clonotype was counted many times. The rearrangement uses TRBV2 and TRBJ2-7, with D perhaps TRBD2 (6 bases). The CDR3 loop spans 13 amino acids. Trimming took off 7 bases at V and 7 bases at J, with 17 bases between the two ends. Germline V gene lookup returns CDR1 SNHLY and CDR2 FYNNEI. The CDR3 region has the DNA TGTGCCAGCATGATGACTAGAGCTGGTGAGCAGTACTTC. Its translation is CASMMTRAGEQYF. Combining the CDR3 with reference TRBV2 and TRBJ2-7 gives the whole variable domain EPEVTQTPSHQVTQMGQEVILRCVPISNHLYFYWYRQILGQKVEFLVSFYNNEISEKSEIFDDQFSVERPDGSNFTLKIRSTKLEDSAMYFCASMMTRAGEQYFGPGTRLTVT.

The table lists this clonotype with many counts. V and J are TRBV5-1 and TRBJ1-1; D gene unclear. This CDR3 spans 15 amino acids. Germline V gene lookup returns CDR1 SGHRS and CDR2 YFSETQ. V was clipped by 8 bases and J by 5 bases, with 22 bases between them. The CDR3 spells CASTLDGGQGTEAFF. The CDR3 DNA reads TGCGCCAGTACCCTTGACGGAGGGCAAGGAACTGAAGCTTTCTTT.

This clonotype was counted many times. This chain joins TRBV20-1 and TRBJ1-2; TRBD1 is a possible D gene (6 bases). Between the trimmed V and J ends, which lost 3 bases and 5 bases, there was a span of 16 bases. The CDR3 is 14 amino acids. From germline, CDR1 is DFQATT and CDR2 SNEGSKA (reference sequence). The CDR3 sequence: CSASLLQGRYGYTF. The CDR3 coding sequence is TGCAGTGCTAGTCTCCTACAGGGTCGGTATGGCTACACCTTC.

The V and J genes are TRBV5-8 and TRBJ2-1, with 9 bases aligning to TRBD2. Germline lookup yields CDR1 SGHTS and CDR2 YDEGEE. The length of the CDR3 is 16 residues. V was clipped by 2 bases and J by 6 bases; unmatched bases: 9. Here the CDR3 DNA reads TGTGCCAGCAGCTTAAGCGGGACTAGCCTTGTCAATGAGCAGTTCTTC. Translating gives CASSLSGTSLVNEQFF. Supplemented by reference TRBV5-8 and TRBJ2-1, the full variable domain reads EAGVTQSPTHLIKTRGQQATLRCSPISGHTSVYWYQQALGLGLQFLLWYDEGEERNRGNFPPRFSGRQFPNYSSELNVNALELEDSALYLCASSLSGTSLVNEQFFGPGTRLTVL.

The chain links TRBV5-4 to TRBJ1-2, with 10 nucleotides matching TRBD1. This CDR3 is 15 amino acids long. J gave up 3 bases and V 1 base, and 3 bases lay outside the gene matches. CDR1 is SGHNT, CDR2 YYREEE, per germline (reference sequence). CDR3 sequence: CASSLTGQGDYGYTF. The CDR3 coding sequence is TGTGCCAGCAGCTTGACCGGACAGGGGGACTATGGCTACACCTTC.

This clonotype was seen at least ten times. V usage is TRBV20-1 and J usage is TRBJ2-1; TRBD1 matches at 7 bases. Losses at the gene ends were 5 bases for V and 5 bases for J; bases not matched to a gene: 9. Germline V gene sequence: CDR1 DFQATT, CDR2 SNEGSKA (reference sequence). The CDR3 totals 14 residues. The CDR3 DNA reads as TGCAGTGCTCGACACCAGGGGGATCACAATGAGCAGTTCTTC. Residues: CSARHQGDHNEQFF.

This clonotype was seen a few times. This rearrangement joins TRBV28 to TRBJ2-1, with D tentatively TRBD1 (6 bases). The V gene's germline CDR1 is MDHEN and CDR2 SYDVKM. The CDR3 is 12 residues long. The V end was cut by 2 bases, the J end by 10 bases, with 9 bases between. For the CDR3, the DNA is TGTGCCAGCAGTTTAGGGACACGCGAGCAGTTCTTC. Translation: CASSLGTREQFF.

This clonotype was counted at least ten times. The chain links TRBV6-1 to TRBJ1-1; TRBD1 aligns across 7 bases. This CDR3 has 15 residues. V lost 7 bases to trimming and J lost 3 bases; unmatched junction nucleotides: 11. Germline V CDR1 and CDR2: MNHNS, SASEGT. CDR3 nucleotide sequence: TGTGCCAGCATTGACAGGGAATGGGCGGACACTGAAGCTTTCTTT. Amino acid sequence: CASIDREWADTEAFF.